The clone carrying this T cell receptor (beta chain) showed up just a few times. Its antigen is unidentified. Preparation of the TCRbeta library was carried out with unique molecular identifiers. TCRdb redid the calling of the PCR reads with MiXCR, one entry per CDR3 protein. The sample has 450,000 to 700,000 distinct CDR3 sequences; 20% to 30% are singletons. This specimen belongs to a study of T-cell reconstitution after alpha-beta-depleted transplantation in children. Study observations and caveats: The origin of high day-60 TCRbeta diversity in some patients lay in surviving recipient T cells and thymic progenitors. Once a year had passed after transplant, T-cell counts and diversity came mostly from newly produced T cells.

Specimen: PBMCs, collected before TCRalphabeta/CD19-depleted stem cell transplant. This clonotype originated in a boy under two years old with Wiskott-Aldrich syndrome, due to receive a stem cell transplant.

For the CDR3, the DNA is TGTGCCAGCAGTTTTACCCGACAGAAAACTATCACCGGGGAGCTGTTTTTT. Amino acid sequence: CASSFTRQKTITGELFF. The chain links TRBV27 to TRBJ2-2, with TRBD1 as a possible D gene (5 bases). The CDR3 sequence is 17 residues long. Germline V lookup: CDR1 MNHEY, CDR2 SMNVEV (reference sequence). V lost 3 bases and J lost 4, with 18 bases in between.